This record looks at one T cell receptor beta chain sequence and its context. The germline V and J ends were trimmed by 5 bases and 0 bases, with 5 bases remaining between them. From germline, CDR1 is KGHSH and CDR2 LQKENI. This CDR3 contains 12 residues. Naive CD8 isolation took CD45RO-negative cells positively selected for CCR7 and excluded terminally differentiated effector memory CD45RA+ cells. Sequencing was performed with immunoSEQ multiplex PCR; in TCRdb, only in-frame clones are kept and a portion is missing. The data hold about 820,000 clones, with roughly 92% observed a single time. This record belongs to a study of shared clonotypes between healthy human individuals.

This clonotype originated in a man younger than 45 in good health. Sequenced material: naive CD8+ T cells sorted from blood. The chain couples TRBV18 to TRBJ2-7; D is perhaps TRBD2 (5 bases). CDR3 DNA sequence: TGTGCCAGCTCAGGACTCTCCTACGAGCAGTACTTC. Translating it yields CASSGLSYEQYF.